The present entry profiles one TCR beta chain with its context. Its antigen is not identified. This entry belongs to a study of cytomegalovirus exposure and HLA in healthy donors. Findings and caveats of the study: A further, later analysis showed that HLA-associated TCR beta chains (compared with equally common others) were more clonally expanded. Testing in vitro showed a few CMV-associated chains specific for CMV antigens.

J gave up 13 bases and V 1 base, and 9 bases lay outside the gene matches. Germline V lookup: CDR1 LGHNA, CDR2 YNFKEQ. The CDR3 spans 16 residues. The PCR contained 60 Vbeta and 13 Jbeta primers. Only in-frame clones appear in the TCRdb table, and some are missing; sequencing was by immunoSEQ multiplex PCR. The table shows almost 200,000 clones, with about four fifths occurring only once. The source of this sequence is a male donor in good health and CMV-seropositive. Sequenced material: PBMCs. The chain couples TRBV4-2 to TRBJ1-6; 11 nucleotides agree with TRBD1. The CDR3 sequence: CASSQGDGTGGRPLHF. The DNA for the CDR3 is TGTGCCAGCAGCCAAGGCGACGGGACAGGGGGTCGTCCCCTCCACTTT.